The entry below gives a single T cell receptor beta chain sequence along with its context. This CDR3 is built from 13 residues. Germline V CDR1 and CDR2: MDHEN, SYDVKM. The ends were cut back, 9 bases at V and 2 bases at J, with 11 bases in the middle. Genomic DNA per cell subset filled all wells of several immunoSEQ plates. Repertoires were generated with immunoSEQ multiplex PCR, while TCRdb's copy carries only in-frame clones and drops some. The sample lists roughly 2.2 million clones, around 92% occurring once. The source of the sample is a study of shared clonotypes between healthy human individuals. From CD4+ cells came CD45RA+ naive and CD45RA-negative memory subsets.

Sequenced: naive CD4+ T cells from PBMCs. As to subset: CD45RA+ positively selected. The receptor was derived from a young man in good health. Some clones in this sample may be carry-over from other donors' samples. V usage is TRBV28 and J usage is TRBJ1-5; maybe TRBD1 (6 bases). The CDR3 here is CASQGNRNQPQHF. The CDR3 region has the DNA TGTGCCAGTCAGGGGAACCGCAATCAGCCCCAGCATTTT.